Listed here are 7 T cell receptor beta chains from one sample, sequenced in a study of response to subunit inactivated influenza vaccine. TCRdb redid the calling of the RT-PCR reads with MiXCR, one entry per CDR3 protein. The sample consists of hundreds of thousands of distinct CDR3 sequences, around 15% of them appearing once. The material sequenced was PBMCs from blood, taken less than 15 days before vaccination. The receptors shown here come from a man aged 50 or older who received an inactivated influenza vaccine.

This clonotype was counted ten times or more. CDR3 in amino acids: CASSPHTGEGETQYF. For the CDR3, the DNA is TGTGCCAGCAGCCCCCACACAGGGGAGGGAGAGACCCAGTACTTC. V and J are TRBV13 and TRBJ2-5; D may match TRBD1 or TRBD2 (7 bases each). The ends were cut back, 5 bases at V and 4 bases at J, with 17 bases in the middle. The CDR3 consists of 15 residues. The germline CDR1 and CDR2 sequences are PRHDT and FYEKMQ (reference sequence).

This clonotype was seen a handful of times. The J gene is TRBJ2-5, the V gene TRBV29-1, with a tentative D call TRBD1 (5 bases). Looked up from germline, CDR1 is SQVTM and CDR2 is ANQGSEA. V lost 1 base and J 4 bases, leaving 19 bases between the germline ends. CDR3 length: 16 residues. As DNA, the CDR3 is TGCAGCGTTGAAGGGATTTGGCAGGGTGGGCCAGAGACCCAGTACTTC. Encoded protein: CSVEGIWQGGPETQYF.

This clonotype came up a few times. This chain joins TRBV6-5 and TRBJ2-5; D remains ambiguous. Germline CDR1 reads MNHEY; CDR2 reads SVGAGI. With 2 bases removed from V and 3 bases from J, the gap between germline ends came to 7 bases. This CDR3 region has 13 residues. The DNA of the CDR3 is TGTGCCAGCAGTTACGGTCATAAAGAGACCCAGTACTTC. Residues: CASSYGHKETQYF.

The rearrangement links TRBV12-3 or TRBV12-4 to TRBJ1-2, with TRBD1 as a possible D gene (6 bases). This CDR3 spans 14 amino acids. Trimming removed 3 bases at V and 4 bases at J, with 12 bases between. The CDR3, as DNA: TGTGCCAGCAGTTTTGACAGGAACCTCTATGGCTACACCTTC. Protein sequence: CASSFDRNLYGYTF.

This clonotype was found many times. This chain links TRBV4-3 with TRBJ1-2; D is undetermined. V shed 0 bases and J shed 1 base, with 3 bases lying between them. Germline CDR1 and CDR2: LGHNA and YSLEER. The CDR3 runs to 13 residues. CDR3 in DNA: TGCGCCAGCAGCCAAGACAGTAACTATGGCTACACCTTC. Its translation is CASSQDSNYGYTF.

Turning to this clonotype: Germline and junction disagree at one end, which may indicate a read error. The gene calls are TRBV7-9 and TRBJ2-2, with TRBD1 as a possible D gene (6 bases). Germline assignment: CDR1 SEHNR and CDR2 FQNEAQ (reference sequence). The CDR3 is made up of 15 amino acids. In DNA, the CDR3 is TGTGCCAGCAGCATCTCCTTAGGGGACACCGGGGAGCTGTCTTTT. Residues: CASSISLGDTGELSF.

CDR3 amino acids: CATRTGGSMNTEAFF. The CDR3 nucleotides are TGTGCCACGCGGACAGGGGGTTCCATGAACACTGAAGCTTTCTTT. The rearrangement joins TRBV10-3 to TRBJ1-1, with TRBD1 matching 10 bases. V lost 10 bases, J lost 0 bases, and 8 bases stayed unmatched. Germline V gene sequence: CDR1 ENHRY, CDR2 SYGVKD. The CDR3 sequence is 15 residues long.